This is a list of T cell receptor beta chains from one sample in a study of OX40 agonist ivuxolimab in advanced cancers. Generated by immunoSEQ multiplex PCR, the TCRdb table keeps only in-frame clones and is missing some. The sample lists under 75,000 clones, about 88% occurring once. The sequences come from CD4+ or CD8+ T cells sorted from blood, collected in a trial of the OX40 agonist ivuxolimab. The receptors derive from an adult with an advanced solid tumor such as melanoma, head and neck, liver or kidney cancer. The CDR3 runs from the conserved cysteine through the conserved F or W. D genes are given only for firm matches. Some rows mark clone size as missing; the rest say once, few, many or name a class of expanded clone.

d_gene: .
abundance: .
j_gene: TRBJ1-4
v_gene: TRBV30
CDR3nt: TGTGCCTGGAGTGGAGGGACCCAGTGGGAAAAACTGTTTTTT
CDR3aa: CAWSGGTQWEKLFF

d_gene: .
abundance: once
j_gene: TRBJ1-2
v_gene: TRBV29-1
CDR3nt: TGCAGCGTTGAAGATCCACGTCACGCCTATGGCTACACCTTC
CDR3aa: CSVEDPRHAYGYTF

d_gene: TRBD2
abundance: once
j_gene: TRBJ2-2
v_gene: TRBV7-2
CDR3nt: TGTGCCAGCAGCTTAGGGCTAGCGGGGGCTGCGAACACCGGGGAGCTGTTTTTT
CDR3aa: CASSLGLAGAANTGELFF

d_gene: .
abundance: once
j_gene: TRBJ2-1
v_gene: TRBV6-5
CDR3nt: TGTGCCAGCAGTTACTTAAATGAGCAGTTCTTC
CDR3aa: CASSYLNEQFF

d_gene: .
abundance: .
j_gene: TRBJ1-2
v_gene: TRBV18
CDR3nt: TGTGCCAGCTCACCGCAGGGAACAGCCTCCCCTATGGGCTACACCTTC
CDR3aa: CASSPQGTASPMGYTF

d_gene: .
abundance: .
j_gene: TRBJ1-4
v_gene: TRBV10-3
CDR3nt: TGTGCCATCAGTGAGGCGGACGAAAAACTGTTTTTT
CDR3aa: CAISEADEKLFF

d_gene: .
abundance: .
j_gene: TRBJ2-7
v_gene: TRBV14
CDR3nt: TGTGCCAGCAGCCAAGATGAACAGATCTACGAGCAGTACTTC
CDR3aa: CASSQDEQIYEQYF

d_gene: .
abundance: .
j_gene: TRBJ2-3
v_gene: TRBV29-1
CDR3nt: TGCAGCGTTGGCACAGATACGCAGTATTTT
CDR3aa: CSVGTDTQYF

d_gene: .
abundance: .
j_gene: TRBJ2-7
v_gene: TRBV6-6
CDR3nt: TGTGCCAGCAGAGGGGGTAGCTCCTACGAGCAGTACTTC
CDR3aa: CASRGGSSYEQYF

d_gene: .
abundance: few
j_gene: TRBJ1-1
v_gene: TRBV6-5
CDR3nt: TGTGCCGCTCTAAGCGGGACTGAAGCTTTCTTT
CDR3aa: CAALSGTEAFF

d_gene: .
abundance: .
j_gene: TRBJ1-4
v_gene: TRBV6-6
CDR3nt: TGTGCCAGCAGCCGAGAAAGTAGGCGTGAAAAACTGTTTTTT
CDR3aa: CASSRESRREKLFF

d_gene: .
abundance: .
j_gene: TRBJ1-5
v_gene: TRBV6-5
CDR3nt: TGTGCCAGCAGTCCACAGGGATACAATCAGCCCCAGCATTTT
CDR3aa: CASSPQGYNQPQHF

d_gene: TRBD1
abundance: .
j_gene: TRBJ1-6
v_gene: TRBV5-1
CDR3nt: TGCGCCAGCAGCGAGTCCCTGGCAGGGGGGAATTCACCCCTCTACTTT
CDR3aa: CASSESLAGGNSPLYF

d_gene: TRBD1
abundance: once
j_gene: TRBJ1-5
v_gene: TRBV5-1
CDR3nt: TGCGCCAGCAGCTTGACAGGGGCGGGGGACAATCAGCCCCAGCATTTT
CDR3aa: CASSLTGAGDNQPQHF

d_gene: .
abundance: .
j_gene: TRBJ2-5
v_gene: TRBV28
CDR3nt: TGTGCCAGCCGGGGGGCTGGGAGTCGAGAGACCCAGTACTTC
CDR3aa: CASRGAGSRETQYF

d_gene: TRBD1
abundance: .
j_gene: TRBJ1-2
v_gene: TRBV30
CDR3nt: TGTGCCTGGAGTGTACAGGGGTGGTACGGCTACACCTTC
CDR3aa: CAWSVQGWYGYTF

d_gene: .
abundance: .
j_gene: TRBJ2-7
v_gene: TRBV15
CDR3nt: TGTGCCACCAGCAGAGATTTAAGCGTCCGGATCTACGAGCAGTACTTC
CDR3aa: CATSRDLSVRIYEQYF

d_gene: .
abundance: .
j_gene: TRBJ2-3
v_gene: TRBV2
CDR3nt: TGTGCCAGCAACCTCCCTATACACTCAGATACGCAGTATTTT
CDR3aa: CASNLPIHSDTQYF

d_gene: .
abundance: .
j_gene: TRBJ2-5
v_gene: TRBV18
CDR3nt: TGTGCCAGCTCACCACTTTTCCGGACAGACCAAGAGACCCAGTACTTC
CDR3aa: CASSPLFRTDQETQYF

d_gene: TRBD1
abundance: .
j_gene: TRBJ1-2
v_gene: TRBV11-2
CDR3nt: TGTGCCAGCAGCCTTTCGACAGGGGTGCATGGCTACACCTTC
CDR3aa: CASSLSTGVHGYTF

d_gene: .
abundance: few
j_gene: TRBJ1-3
v_gene: TRBV5-1
CDR3nt: TGCGCCAGCAGCAGGCAGAGCTCTGGAAACACCATATATTTT
CDR3aa: CASSRQSSGNTIYF

d_gene: .
abundance: once
j_gene: TRBJ2-1
v_gene: TRBV11-3
CDR3nt: TGTGCCAGCAGCCCCCGAGGCAGGGAGGTTCCGCATGAGCAGTTCTTC
CDR3aa: CASSPRGREVPHEQFF

d_gene: .
abundance: .
j_gene: TRBJ2-2
v_gene: TRBV19
CDR3nt: TGTGCCAGTAGTGCGTGGAACTTCTTAAGGACCGGGGAGCTGTTTTTT
CDR3aa: CASSAWNFLRTGELFF

d_gene: .
abundance: .
j_gene: TRBJ2-2
v_gene: TRBV2
CDR3nt: TGTGCCAGCAGTGAACTAGCGTCAAACACCGGGGAGCTGTTTTTT
CDR3aa: CASSELASNTGELFF

d_gene: TRBD2
abundance: .
j_gene: TRBJ2-3
v_gene: TRBV5-1
CDR3nt: TGCGCCAGCAGCTTGGAACTAGCGGGGATTAGCACAGATACGCAGTATTTT
CDR3aa: CASSLELAGISTDTQYF

d_gene: .
abundance: .
j_gene: TRBJ1-3
v_gene: TRBV19
CDR3nt: TGTGCCAGTAGCCGACAGCGCTCTGGAAACACCATATATTTT
CDR3aa: CASSRQRSGNTIYF

d_gene: .
abundance: .
j_gene: TRBJ1-5
v_gene: TRBV6-5
CDR3nt: TGTGCCAGCGGGGGGACAACTAGCAATCAGCCCCAGCATTTT
CDR3aa: CASGGTTSNQPQHF

d_gene: TRBD1
abundance: .
j_gene: TRBJ1-2
v_gene: TRBV9
CDR3nt: TGTGCCAGCAGCGTCCCCGGGACAGGGGGGAGCTACACCTTC
CDR3aa: CASSVPGTGGSYTF

d_gene: TRBD1
abundance: .
j_gene: TRBJ1-6
v_gene: TRBV4-3
CDR3nt: TGCGCCAGCAGCCAAGATGCAGGGGGCGATTCACCCCTCCACTTT
CDR3aa: CASSQDAGGDSPLHF

d_gene: .
abundance: .
j_gene: TRBJ1-6
v_gene: TRBV25-1
CDR3nt: TGTGCCAGCAGTGAATCCCCCAACCGAATGGCCCTCCACTTT
CDR3aa: CASSESPNRMALHF

d_gene: TRBD1
abundance: .
j_gene: TRBJ2-1
v_gene: TRBV5-5
CDR3nt: TGTGCCAGCAGCTTCGGACAGGGCATCGACAATGAGCAGTTCTTC
CDR3aa: CASSFGQGIDNEQFF

d_gene: .
abundance: .
j_gene: TRBJ2-4
v_gene: TRBV9
CDR3nt: TGTGCCAGCAGCGTAGGGGTGGGGGCAATTATCAAAAACATTCAGTACTTC
CDR3aa: CASSVGVGAIIKNIQYF

d_gene: .
abundance: .
j_gene: TRBJ1-2
v_gene: TRBV20-1
CDR3nt: TGCAGTGCTAGAGATCGATCGGTCTACACCTTC
CDR3aa: CSARDRSVYTF

d_gene: .
abundance: once
j_gene: TRBJ2-1
v_gene: TRBV7-6
CDR3nt: TGTGCCAGCAGCTTAGTTACGTCGAGCGAGCAGTTCTTC
CDR3aa: CASSLVTSSEQFF

d_gene: .
abundance: .
j_gene: TRBJ1-1
v_gene: TRBV2
CDR3nt: TGTGCCAGCAGTGAACGGGAGAACACTGAAGCTTTCTTT
CDR3aa: CASSERENTEAFF

d_gene: TRBD2
abundance: .
j_gene: TRBJ2-2
v_gene: TRBV18
CDR3nt: TGTGCCAGCTCACCCCGCCTAGCGGGGGCAACCGGGGAGCTGTTTTTT
CDR3aa: CASSPRLAGATGELFF

d_gene: TRBD1
abundance: few
j_gene: TRBJ1-1
v_gene: TRBV7-7
CDR3nt: TGTGCCAGCAGTTCGGACAGGGACACTGAAGCTTTCTTT
CDR3aa: CASSSDRDTEAFF

d_gene: .
abundance: .
j_gene: TRBJ2-1
v_gene: TRBV7-2
CDR3nt: TGTGCCAGCACCCCCCCCGGGGGGCGGGTTAACAATGAGCAGTTCTTC
CDR3aa: CASTPPGGRVNNEQFF

d_gene: .
abundance: .
j_gene: TRBJ1-3
v_gene: TRBV30
CDR3nt: TGTGCCTGGAGTCCCAGCACCTCTGGAAACACCATATATTTT
CDR3aa: CAWSPSTSGNTIYF

d_gene: .
abundance: .
j_gene: TRBJ1-2
v_gene: TRBV30
CDR3nt: TGTGCCTGGGACGGGACTCACGCTAACTATGGCTACACCTTC
CDR3aa: CAWDGTHANYGYTF

d_gene: .
abundance: .
j_gene: TRBJ2-3
v_gene: TRBV30
CDR3nt: TGTGCCTGGAGTGTAAATCGAGGGAGCGGAGATACGCAGTATTTT
CDR3aa: CAWSVNRGSGDTQYF

d_gene: TRBD1
abundance: few
j_gene: TRBJ2-6
v_gene: TRBV27
CDR3nt: TGTGCCAGCAGCCATACAGGGGAAGGCTCTGGGGCCAACGTCCTGACTTTC
CDR3aa: CASSHTGEGSGANVLTF

d_gene: .
abundance: .
j_gene: TRBJ1-3
v_gene: TRBV10-1
CDR3nt: TGCGCCAGCAGTGCGTCTGGAAACACCATATATTTT
CDR3aa: CASSASGNTIYF

d_gene: TRBD1
abundance: .
j_gene: TRBJ1-2
v_gene: TRBV10-2
CDR3nt: TGCGCCAGCAGCGCAAACCCCGGGACAGGCTATGGCTACACCTTC
CDR3aa: CASSANPGTGYGYTF

d_gene: .
abundance: .
j_gene: TRBJ2-5
v_gene: TRBV13
CDR3nt: TGTGCCAGCAGCTTAAGGTTGCGGGAGACCCAGTACTTC
CDR3aa: CASSLRLRETQYF

d_gene: .
abundance: .
j_gene: TRBJ1-1
v_gene: TRBV29-1
CDR3nt: TGCAGCGTTAGCAGGGAAGGAGAAGCTTTCTTT
CDR3aa: CSVSREGEAFF

d_gene: .
abundance: .
j_gene: TRBJ2-7
v_gene: TRBV10-2
CDR3nt: TGCGCCAGCAGTGAGACCCCGGCGGCAGGGGCCCCATACGAGCAGTACTTC
CDR3aa: CASSETPAAGAPYEQYF

d_gene: .
abundance: .
j_gene: TRBJ1-1
v_gene: TRBV11-3
CDR3nt: TGTGCCAGCAGCTTAGAGGTCGGAACTGAAGCTTTCTTT
CDR3aa: CASSLEVGTEAFF

d_gene: TRBD2
abundance: .
j_gene: TRBJ2-7
v_gene: TRBV5-8
CDR3nt: TGTGCCAGCAGCTTGGGGCTAGCGGGCTACTACGAGCAGTACTTC
CDR3aa: CASSLGLAGYYEQYF

d_gene: .
abundance: few
j_gene: TRBJ2-7
v_gene: TRBV25-1
CDR3nt: TGTGCCAGCAGTGTCCGGTGGTCCTACGAGCAGTACTTC
CDR3aa: CASSVRWSYEQYF

d_gene: TRBD1
abundance: .
j_gene: TRBJ1-1
v_gene: TRBV29-1
CDR3nt: TGCAGCGTTGGTACAGGGGACACTGAAGCTTTCTTT
CDR3aa: CSVGTGDTEAFF

d_gene: .
abundance: .
j_gene: TRBJ1-1
v_gene: TRBV11-2
CDR3nt: TGTGCCAGCAGCCGTTCTTTAAGGGGGGACACTGAAGCTTTCTTT
CDR3aa: CASSRSLRGDTEAFF

d_gene: .
abundance: .
j_gene: TRBJ2-1
v_gene: TRBV6-1
CDR3nt: TGTGCCAGCACCCTGACTCAGAGCTCCTACAATGAGCAGTTCTTC
CDR3aa: CASTLTQSSYNEQFF

d_gene: TRBD1
abundance: .
j_gene: TRBJ1-5
v_gene: TRBV4-1
CDR3nt: TGCGCCAGCAGCAGACGGGACAGGGAGGTTCAGCCCCAGCATTTT
CDR3aa: CASSRRDREVQPQHF

d_gene: .
abundance: .
j_gene: TRBJ1-1
v_gene: TRBV28
CDR3nt: TGTGCCAGCAGTTGGGGAAGGGGTGGAACTGAAGCTTTCTTT
CDR3aa: CASSWGRGGTEAFF

d_gene: .
abundance: .
j_gene: TRBJ1-2
v_gene: TRBV7-9
CDR3nt: TGTGCCAGCAGCTCCCAGAGAGGCGGCTACACCTTC
CDR3aa: CASSSQRGGYTF

d_gene: .
abundance: .
j_gene: TRBJ1-6
v_gene: TRBV7-2
CDR3nt: TGTGCCAGCAGCGGCCTAGGGGGCTCCTATAATTCACCCCTCCACTTT
CDR3aa: CASSGLGGSYNSPLHF